This T cell receptor beta chain was found in a study of OX40 agonist ivuxolimab in advanced cancers. The sample holds one count of this clone. Method: immunoSEQ multiplex PCR; TCRdb's copy keeps in-frame clones and lacks some. This table holds 60,000 to 100,000 clones, around 86% found once. This specimen consisted of CD4+ or CD8+ T cells sorted from blood, obtained in a trial of the OX40 agonist ivuxolimab. The source of this sequence is an adult with an advanced solid tumor such as melanoma, head and neck, liver or kidney cancer.

The CDR3 is CASSHEKRELLDTQYF. The DNA for the CDR3 is TGCGCCAGCAGCCATGAGAAGCGGGAGCTTTTAGATACGCAGTATTTT. The rearrangement joins TRBV4-1 to TRBJ2-3; TRBD2 matches at 8 bases. This CDR3 is built from 16 residues. The ends lost 3 bases at V and 5 bases at J; junction bases unmatched: 10. The V gene's germline CDR1 is MGHRA and CDR2 YSYEKL.